A selection of T cell receptor beta chains follows, all from one sample in a study of identical twins. TCRdb passed the 5' RACE reads through MiXCR, listing each CDR3 protein once. The sample carries nearly 900,000 distinct CDR3 sequences, roughly 12% recorded once. These records were also assigned to another study, of yellow fever vaccine responses in identical twins.

The specimen sequenced was PBMCs. The receptors originated from a woman aged 18-35 years in good health. The CDR3 runs from the conserved cysteine through the conserved F or W. A D gene is named only where the DNA matches it firmly. Size is omitted from some rows. Given values are once, few, many or a class for expanded clones.

abundance	d_gene	v_gene	j_gene	CDR3nt	CDR3aa
many	NA	TRBV5-1	TRBJ1-2	TGCGCCAGCAGCTTGGCCGCTGGGCCAATGTATGGCTACACCTTC	CASSLAAGPMYGYTF
many	NA	TRBV5-1	TRBJ2-5	TGCGCCAGCAGCTTGGGGGGCTTCCAAGAGACCCAGTACTTC	CASSLGGFQETQYF
few	NA	TRBV18	TRBJ2-3	TGTGCCAGCTCACCGAGTGCCGGAGATACGCAGTATTTT	CASSPSAGDTQYF
NA	NA	TRBV5-1	TRBJ1-3	TGCGCCGGCAGCCACGACGGCTCTGGAAACACCATATATTTT	CAGSHDGSGNTIYF
NA	NA	TRBV24-1	TRBJ1-1	TGTGCCACCAGTGATTTGCAGGGCAGGGAGGCTTTCTTT	CATSDLQGREAFF
few	NA	TRBV2	TRBJ2-4	TGTGCCAGCCTTGGAGCCAAAAACATTCAGTACTTC	CASLGAKNIQYF
many	NA	TRBV24-1	TRBJ2-2	TGTGCCACCAGTGGAGACTGGATGAACACCGGGGAGCTGTTTTTT	CATSGDWMNTGELFF
many	NA	TRBV12-3/TRBV12-4	TRBJ1-2	TGTGCCAGCACGTCAGGGTGGCTCTATGGCTACACCTTC	CASTSGWLYGYTF
NA	NA	TRBV29-1	TRBJ2-2	TGCAGCGGTCGACAGACGAACACCGGGGAGCTGTTTTTT	CSGRQTNTGELFF
few	TRBD1	TRBV3-1	TRBJ1-2	TGTGCCAGCAGCCAATGGGGGGCAGGGGGTTATGGCTACACCTTC	CASSQWGAGGYGYTF
few	TRBD2	TRBV20-1	TRBJ2-3	TGCAGTGCTATTAGCGGGAGGGCCGTGGATACGCAGTATTTT	CSAISGRAVDTQYF
few	TRBD1	TRBV7-9	TRBJ2-3	TGTGCCAGCAGCTCTAAAAACAGGGGTGATACGCAGTATTTT	CASSSKNRGDTQYF
NA	NA	TRBV4-1	TRBJ2-5	TGCGCCAGCAGCCAAATCTTTTTCAGGGGTGAGACCCAGTACTTC	CASSQIFFRGETQYF
few	NA	TRBV7-9	TRBJ1-2	TGTGCCAGCAGCCTCGACAGACCCAACTATGGCTACACCTTC	CASSLDRPNYGYTF
many	NA	TRBV28	TRBJ1-1	TGTGCCAGCAGTTTATTTCAGAGAGCCGGGAACACTGAAGCTTTCTTT	CASSLFQRAGNTEAFF
NA	NA	TRBV5-6	TRBJ2-2	TGTGCCATGAGCCCCGAGCGTATCACCGGGGAGCTGCTTTTT	CAMSPERITGELLF
few	NA	TRBV28	TRBJ2-4	TGTGCCAGCAGTTTATGCAGTTTGGAGGGCGGCAAATCTGAAGGACAGAAAAACATTCAGTACTTC	CASSLCSLEGGKSEGQKNIQYF
many	TRBD1	TRBV28	TRBJ1-4	TGTGCCAGCAGGGCCGGGACAGGGCCCGAAAAACTGTTTTTT	CASRAGTGPEKLFF
few	TRBD2	TRBV7-9	TRBJ2-5	TGTGCCAGCAGCTTTTCGAGGACTAGCGGATTCCAAGAGACCCAGTACTTC	CASSFSRTSGFQETQYF
many	TRBD2	TRBV5-6	TRBJ2-1	TGTGCCAGCAGCAGTACTAGCGGATTATACAATGAGCAGTTCTTC	CASSSTSGLYNEQFF
few	NA	TRBV12-3/TRBV12-4	TRBJ1-4	TGTGCCAGCACACCCCTCCCAGGGGTCGCTGAAAAACTGTTTTTT	CASTPLPGVAEKLFF
NA	NA	TRBV25-1	TRBJ2-1	TGTGCCAGCAGTATAACCAGGAGCTCCTACAATGAGCAGTTCTTC	CASSITRSSYNEQFF
NA	NA	TRBV27	TRBJ2-5	TGTGCCAGCAGCCTCACTAGTGATCTCGGGACCCAGTACTTC	CASSLTSDLGTQYF
NA	NA	TRBV19	TRBJ1-2	TGTGCCAGTAGTATAGATCTATCGGTCGGGACCTATGGCTACACCTTC	CASSIDLSVGTYGYTF
few	TRBD1	TRBV20-1	TRBJ2-1	TGCAGTGCCCGGACGCGGACAGGGCGTCACAATGAGCAGTTCTTC	CSARTRTGRHNEQFF
NA	NA	TRBV28	TRBJ1-1	TGTGCCAGCACTACTACGGGACGTATGAACACTGAAGCTTTCTTT	CASTTTGRMNTEAFF
few	TRBD1	TRBV7-9	TRBJ2-1	TGTGCCAGCAGCAACAGGGGATCCTACAATGAGCAGTTCTTC	CASSNRGSYNEQFF
many	NA	TRBV7-8	TRBJ2-7	TGTGCCAGCAGCTTAGTGGAGAGCTACGAGCAGTACTTC	CASSLVESYEQYF
NA	TRBD2	TRBV6-1	TRBJ2-1	TGTGCCAGCGGGCGGGAGGGTTACAATGAGCAGTTCTTC	CASGREGYNEQFF
NA	TRBD2	TRBV10-3	TRBJ2-5	TGTGCCATCTCAGCGGGGGGGACCCAAGAGACCCAGTACTTC	CAISAGGTQETQYF
many	NA	TRBV10-3	TRBJ2-3	TGTGCCATCAGTGATAGTGGGACCTCATCGGATACGCAGTATTTT	CAISDSGTSSDTQYF
many	TRBD2	TRBV11-2	TRBJ2-1	TGTGCCAGCGGACCAGCGGTAGCGGGAGGAAACAATGAGCAGTTCTTC	CASGPAVAGGNNEQFF
NA	TRBD2	TRBV20-1	TRBJ2-5	TGCAGTGCTAGAGGGCTAGCGGGGGGCCCGGTGCGGGAGACCCAGTACTTC	CSARGLAGGPVRETQYF
few	NA	TRBV11-2	TRBJ2-1	TGTGCCAGCAGCCTAAGGTGGGAAGACTCCTACAATGAGCAGTTCTTC	CASSLRWEDSYNEQFF
NA	NA	TRBV28	TRBJ2-7	TGTGCCAGCAGGTCAACTTACAGAGGACCCTACGAGCAGTACTTC	CASRSTYRGPYEQYF
few	TRBD1	TRBV12-3/TRBV12-4	TRBJ2-4	TGTGCCAGCAGACCGGGACAGGGAGGCAAAAACATTCAGTACTTC	CASRPGQGGKNIQYF
many	TRBD1	TRBV29-1	TRBJ1-2	TGCAGCGTCGGGGACAGGGACATCGTTAACTATGGCTACACCTTC	CSVGDRDIVNYGYTF
few	NA	TRBV7-9	TRBJ2-2	TGTGCCAGCCCCCCCCCAAGGGTTGACACCGGGGAGCTGTTTTTT	CASPPPRVDTGELFF
NA	NA	TRBV20-1	TRBJ1-5	TGCAGTGCTAGGGAACCAGGGGATAGCAATCAGCCCCAGCATTTT	CSAREPGDSNQPQHF
few	TRBD2	TRBV12-3/TRBV12-4	TRBJ2-7	TGTGCCAGCAGCGAGGCGTCGGGAGGGCGCCGCGAGCAGTACTTC	CASSEASGGRREQYF
few	NA	TRBV20-1	TRBJ2-3	TGCAGTGCTAGAGACATCAGCGGCACAGATACGCAGTATTTT	CSARDISGTDTQYF
NA	TRBD2	TRBV6-5	TRBJ2-1	TGTGCCAGCAGTTACTCGAGTAGCGGGGGGGACAATGAGCAGTTCTTC	CASSYSSSGGDNEQFF
few	NA	TRBV29-1	TRBJ2-5	TGCAGCGTTGACAGCTTTGGGGCCCAGTACTTC	CSVDSFGAQYF
many	TRBD2	TRBV7-9	TRBJ2-2	TGTGCCAGCATCAGGGCTAGCGGGAGCGCCGGGGAGCTGTTTTTT	CASIRASGSAGELFF
many	NA	TRBV25-1	TRBJ2-2	TGTGCCAGCAAAGGGGGGACGAACACCGGGGAGCTGTTTTTT	CASKGGTNTGELFF
few	TRBD1	TRBV12-3/TRBV12-4	TRBJ2-7	TGTGCCAGCAGCCCTGGACAGGGTCTGGCCTACGAGCAGTACTTC	CASSPGQGLAYEQYF
many	NA	TRBV25-1	TRBJ1-3	TGTGGTGGAGGGAGTGGAAACACCATATATTTT	CGGGSGNTIYF
many	TRBD2	TRBV5-1	TRBJ2-3	TGCGCCAGCAGCTTGGCCCAGGCTAGCGGAGTCACAGATACGCAGTATTTT	CASSLAQASGVTDTQYF
NA	NA	TRBV2	TRBJ2-1	TGTGCCAGCAGTGAAGAGCAGGGTGGCAATGAGCAGTTCTTC	CASSEEQGGNEQFF
many	TRBD2	TRBV5-1	TRBJ2-7	TGCGCCAGCAGCGTCCGGGTAGGAGCTAGCGGGACCGGGATTGGGTACGAGCAGTACTTC	CASSVRVGASGTGIGYEQYF
many	NA	TRBV20-1	TRBJ2-2	TGCAGTGCCAAGATGGGGGCGGGGACCGGGGAGCTGTTTTTT	CSAKMGAGTGELFF
few	TRBD2	TRBV5-1	TRBJ2-2	TGCGCCAGCAGAACTAGCGGGACGAACACCGGGGAGCTGTTTTTT	CASRTSGTNTGELFF
NA	TRBD2	TRBV13	TRBJ2-5	TGTGCCAGCAGCCTACAGCGGGGACAAGAGACCCAGTACTTC	CASSLQRGQETQYF
NA	NA	TRBV5-1	TRBJ2-5	TGCGCCAGCAGCTTATCAGCGTACGGGGGGACCCAGTACTTC	CASSLSAYGGTQYF
NA	TRBD1	TRBV4-1	TRBJ1-1	TGCGCCAGCAGCCAACCGGACAGGGAGGGGACTGAAGCTTTCTTT	CASSQPDREGTEAFF